These 5 T cell receptor beta chains originate from one sample sequenced in a study of cytomegalovirus exposure and HLA in healthy donors. The PCR made use of 60 Vbeta and 13 Jbeta primers. Repertoires were generated with immunoSEQ multiplex PCR, while TCRdb's copy carries only in-frame clones and drops some. The repertoire has roughly 100,000 clones, 60% to 85% of them found once; the top ten carry 8.6%. Sequencing was done on a sample of PBMCs. The receptor source for this set is a woman in her thirties or forties in good health and CMV-seropositive.

CDR3 nucleotide sequence: TGTGCCAGCAGCTCCGAGAGCGATGGCTACACCTTC. Translating gives CASSSESDGYTF. The J gene is TRBJ1-2, the V gene TRBV5-4; D unclear. Germline V gene lookup returns CDR1 SGHNT and CDR2 YYREEE (reference sequence). The CDR3 length is 12 residues. Trimming stripped 3 bases from V and 6 bases from J, with 9 bases between.

This chain connects TRBV5-1 to TRBJ1-1; 9 positions agree with TRBD1. This CDR3 region has 15 residues. The junction had 3 bases not matched to a gene; V was cut back by 3 bases and J by 0 bases. Germline lookup yields CDR1 SGHRS and CDR2 YFSETQ. The CDR3 loop is CASSSRTGVNTEAFF. CDR3 in DNA: TGCGCCAGCAGCTCCCGGACAGGGGTGAACACTGAAGCTTTCTTT. The variable domain in full, with the rest retrieved from reference TRBV5-1 and TRBJ1-1, is KAGVTQTPRYLIKTRGQQVTLSCSPISGHRSVSWYQQTPGQGLQFLFEYFSETQRNKGNFPGRFSGRQFSNSRSEMNVSTLELGDSALYLCASSSRTGVNTEAFFGQGTRLTVV.

This clone was detected a few times. CDR3 in amino acids: CASSPGEGFGNQPQHF. DNA of the CDR3: TGTGCCAGCAGCCCCGGGGAGGGGTTCGGCAATCAGCCCCAGCATTTT. The gene calls are TRBV4-2 and TRBJ1-5, with D tentatively TRBD1 (5 bases). CDR3 size: 16 residues. CDR1 and CDR2 (germline): LGHNA, YNFKEQ. Trimming took 4 bases from V and 2 from J, leaving 15 bases between them.

The rearrangement uses TRBV6-5 and TRBJ1-1, with TRBD1 matching over 7 bases. The CDR3 covers 15 residues. Germline CDR1 is MNHEY and CDR2 is SVGAGI. With V trimmed by 6 bases and J by 0 bases, 7 bases remained unmatched. The CDR3 reads CASSDRADMNTEAFF. For the CDR3, the DNA is TGTGCCAGCAGCGACAGGGCCGACATGAACACTGAAGCTTTCTTT.

The rearrangement uses TRBV7-9 and TRBJ2-3; 8 positions agree with TRBD2. Unmatched junction bases numbered 6, after V lost 0 bases and J lost 1 base. Germline V gene lookup returns CDR1 SEHNR and CDR2 FQNEAQ (reference sequence). CDR3 length equals 17 residues. The CDR3 loop is CASSLAFSGAGTDTQYF. The CDR3, as DNA: TGTGCCAGCAGCTTAGCTTTTAGCGGGGCCGGCACAGATACGCAGTATTTT.